This is a list of T cell receptor beta chains from one sample in a study of blood T cell repertoires in COVID-19. TCRdb's table, derived via immunoSEQ multiplex PCR, lists solely in-frame clones and lacks some. The repertoire holds roughly 62,000 clones, with more than 65% as singletons. Sequencing was performed on peripheral blood. These receptors originate from a human donor in a cohort sampled during active COVID-19. Each CDR3 is given with its conserved first and last residue. The D gene is left open where the match is weak. Only some rows state a clone size, as once, few, many or a class for expanded clones.

TRBV5-8	NA	NA	TRBJ1-1	CASSPGGVNTEAFF	TGTGCCAGCAGCCCGGGGGGGGTCAACACTGAAGCTTTCTTT
TRBV2	NA	NA	TRBJ2-5	CASSELTKQETQYF	TGTGCCAGCAGTGAGTTAACAAAACAAGAGACCCAGTACTTC
TRBV6-5	TRBD1	NA	TRBJ2-2	CASSPQGALSGELFF	TGTGCCAGCAGCCCCCAGGGGGCGTTGTCCGGGGAGCTGTTTTTT
TRBV18	NA	NA	TRBJ2-2	CASSPSVSRNTGELFF	TGTGCCAGCTCACCATCTGTCAGTCGGAACACCGGGGAGCTGTTTTTT
TRBV19	NA	NA	TRBJ2-1	CASSIGSSYNEQFF	TGTGCCAGTAGTATTGGTAGCTCCTACAATGAGCAGTTCTTC
TRBV5-1	NA	NA	TRBJ2-7	CASSLGQFYEQYF	TGCGCCAGCAGCTTGGGGCAGTTCTACGAGCAGTACTTC
TRBV29-1	NA	few	TRBJ1-1	CSARHNPGDTEAFF	TGCAGCGCCCGACATAACCCGGGGGACACTGAAGCTTTCTTT
TRBV28	TRBD2	NA	TRBJ2-3	CASSSGLAGGADTQYF	TGTGCCAGCAGCTCGGGACTAGCGGGAGGGGCAGATACGCAGTATTTT
TRBV18	NA	NA	TRBJ2-7	CASSPEISYEQYF	TGTGCCAGCTCCCCGGAGATTTCCTACGAGCAGTACTTC
TRBV2	TRBD2	NA	TRBJ2-3	CASTSSGRAPDTQYF	TGTGCCAGCACCTCTAGCGGGAGGGCCCCAGATACGCAGTATTTT
TRBV4-3	NA	NA	TRBJ2-3	CASSQDVTGSDTQYF	TGCGCCAGCAGCCAAGATGTAACAGGGTCAGATACGCAGTATTTT
TRBV9	NA	NA	TRBJ1-3	CASSVDGRFGGTIYF	TGTGCCAGCAGCGTAGATGGACGCTTCGGAGGCACCATATATTTT
TRBV6-1	NA	once	TRBJ1-1	CASSDVTGKSGEAFF	TGTGCCAGCAGTGACGTTACAGGGAAATCGGGTGAAGCTTTCTTT
TRBV4-1	TRBD1	NA	TRBJ1-3	CASSPPPDRGSGNTIYF	TGCGCCAGCAGCCCCCCCCCGGACAGGGGTTCTGGGAACACCATATATTTT
TRBV7-9	NA	once	TRBJ1-1	CASSTQVNTEAFF	TGTGCCAGCAGCACACAGGTGAACACTGAAGCTTTCTTT
TRBV2	TRBD2	once	TRBJ2-1	CAQSGTYNEQFF	TGTGCCCAGAGCGGGACCTACAATGAGCAGTTCTTC
TRBV21-1	NA	NA	TRBJ1-6	CASREGGVTSSYNSPLHF	TGTGCCAGCAGGGAAGGGGGGGTAACTAGCTCCTATAATTCACCCCTCCACTTT
TRBV7-2	NA	NA	TRBJ2-7	CASSLWYRSSYEQYF	TGTGCCAGCAGCTTATGGTACAGGAGCTCCTACGAGCAGTACTTC
TRBV5-6	NA	NA	TRBJ1-5	CASSLWGTDSNQPQHF	TGTGCCAGCAGCTTGTGGGGCACTGATAGCAATCAGCCCCAGCATTTT
TRBV7-2	TRBD1	NA	TRBJ2-3	CASSPRDRGRESDTQYF	TGTGCCAGCAGCCCACGGGACAGGGGGCGAGAGTCAGATACGCAGTATTTT
TRBV25-1	NA	many	TRBJ2-5	CASSESPRETQYF	TGTGCCAGCAGTGAATCCCCCAGGGAGACCCAGTACTTC
TRBV18	NA	NA	TRBJ2-3	CASSPQGPSTDTQYF	TGTGCCAGCTCACCACAGGGGCCAAGCACAGATACGCAGTATTTT
TRBV28	NA	NA	TRBJ1-5	CATGTTNQPQHF	TGTGCCACCGGGACAACGAATCAGCCCCAGCATTTT
TRBV7-8	NA	NA	TRBJ1-3	CASSQQSGSRGNTIYF	TGTGCCAGCAGCCAGCAATCAGGGTCTAGGGGAAACACCATATATTTT
TRBV19	TRBD2	few	TRBJ2-1	CASTFRLANHNEQFF	TGTGCCAGTACCTTCCGACTAGCCAATCACAATGAGCAGTTCTTC
TRBV11-2	TRBD1	NA	TRBJ1-6	CASRPRQGDNSPLHF	TGTGCCAGCAGGCCCAGACAGGGGGATAATTCACCCCTCCACTTT
TRBV9	TRBD1	NA	TRBJ1-2	CASSAETGGYGYTF	TGTGCCAGCAGCGCCGAGACAGGGGGCTATGGCTACACCTTC
TRBV27	TRBD1	NA	TRBJ2-7	CASSLRGTDLYEQYF	TGTGCCAGCAGTTTAAGGGGGACAGATCTCTACGAGCAGTACTTC
TRBV4-3	TRBD2	NA	TRBJ2-2	CASSQGTSGLPGELFF	TGCGCCAGCAGCCAGGGGACTAGCGGCCTACCCGGGGAGCTGTTTTTT
TRBV7-3	TRBD2	NA	TRBJ2-3	CASSLLSGRGTDTQYF	TGTGCCAGCAGCTTACTTAGCGGGAGAGGCACAGATACGCAGTATTTT
TRBV4-3	NA	NA	TRBJ2-2	CASSPEVWSRAGELFF	TGCGCCAGCAGTCCTGAAGTCTGGTCGAGGGCCGGGGAGCTGTTTTTT
TRBV2	NA	NA	TRBJ2-1	CASSEWQGYNEQFF	TGTGCCAGCAGTGAATGGCAGGGATACAATGAGCAGTTCTTC
TRBV19	NA	NA	TRBJ2-7	CASSIGAGPYEQYF	TGTGCCAGTAGTATAGGGGCAGGTCCCTACGAGCAGTACTTC
TRBV24-1	TRBD2	NA	TRBJ2-3	CATSDPTQAGPSTDTQYF	TGTGCCACCAGTGACCCCACCCAAGCGGGGCCTAGCACAGATACGCAGTATTTT
TRBV3-1/TRBV3-2	TRBD2	once	TRBJ2-7	CASRKTGGFVGPYEQYF	TGTGCCAGCAGGAAGACGGGGGGATTCGTAGGTCCCTACGAGCAGTACTTC
TRBV6-1	NA	NA	TRBJ2-4	CASSEFGGRAKNIQYF	TGTGCCAGCAGTGAATTTGGGGGGAGGGCCAAAAACATTCAGTACTTC
TRBV3-1/TRBV3-2	TRBD2	NA	TRBJ2-3	CASSQDLSGGTDTQYF	TGTGCCAGCAGCCAAGATCTTAGCGGGGGGACAGATACGCAGTATTTT
TRBV6-5	TRBD1	few	TRBJ1-1	CASSYGQGLAEAFF	TGTGCCAGCAGTTACGGACAGGGCTTAGCTGAAGCTTTCTTT
TRBV11-3	TRBD2	NA	TRBJ2-7	CASSSAGLAGGEQYF	TGTGCCAGCAGCTCAGCGGGACTAGCGGGGGGCGAGCAGTACTTC
TRBV29-1	TRBD2	once	TRBJ2-2	CSGGLARAGELFF	TGCAGCGGTGGACTAGCCCGGGCCGGGGAGCTGTTTTTT
TRBV24-1	TRBD2	NA	TRBJ2-1	CATSDSVRAAAGGDEQFF	TGTGCCACCAGTGATTCCGTTCGGGCGGCCGCGGGGGGCGATGAGCAGTTCTTC